This is a list of T cell receptor beta chains from one sample in a study of cytomegalovirus exposure and HLA in healthy donors. Clones were sequenced by immunoSEQ multiplex PCR, and TCRdb holds only the in-frame ones, with some missing. The sample contains around 150,000 clones, about three quarters of which appear only once. The specimen was PBMCs. These receptors all come from a female donor in good health and CMV-seronegative. CDR3s include the opening cysteine and the closing phenylalanine or tryptophan. The D gene is left open where the match is weak. Clone size appears in some rows only: once, few, many, or a class for an expanded clone.

J	V	D	size	CDR3	DNA
TRBJ1-2	TRBV29-1	TRBD1	-	CSVFPPGQEYNGYTF	TGCAGCGTCTTTCCTCCGGGACAGGAATATAATGGCTACACCTTC
TRBJ2-7	TRBV5-1	TRBD2	-	CASSPGGTSGVYEQYF	TGCGCCAGCAGCCCCGGAGGGACTAGCGGGGTCTACGAGCAGTACTTC
TRBJ2-1	TRBV6-6	-	-	CASSYPLAHEQFF	TGTGCCAGCAGTTACCCCCTAGCACATGAGCAGTTCTTC
TRBJ2-7	TRBV10-1	-	once	CASRIDRKRADEQYF	TGCGCCAGCAGAATCGACAGGAAGAGGGCGGACGAGCAGTACTTC
TRBJ2-7	TRBV11-1	-	-	CASSHRDNHEQYF	TGTGCCAGCAGCCATAGGGACAACCACGAGCAGTACTTC
TRBJ1-5	TRBV9	-	-	CASSVDSGNQPQHF	TGTGCCAGCAGCGTAGACAGTGGGAATCAGCCCCAGCATTTT
TRBJ1-2	TRBV7-9	TRBD1	-	CSSSLVGGDRTDYTF	TGTTCCAGCAGCTTAGTAGGCGGGGACAGGACGGACTACACCTTC
TRBJ2-2	TRBV5-1	-	-	CASSLITDTGELFF	TGCGCCAGCAGCTTGATAACTGACACCGGGGAGCTGTTTTTT
TRBJ2-5	TRBV15	TRBD2	-	CATSSQGGRNQYF	TGTGCCACCAGCAGCCAGGGAGGGAGGAACCAGTACTTC
TRBJ1-5	TRBV19	-	-	CASSMGLGQPQHF	TGTGCCAGTAGTATGGGGCTCGGTCAGCCCCAGCATTTT
TRBJ2-1	TRBV9	-	-	CASSVATRVGNEQFF	TGTGCCAGCAGCGTAGCTACCCGGGTTGGGAATGAGCAGTTCTTC
TRBJ1-1	TRBV18	-	once	CASFREDGYTEAFF	TGTGCCAGCTTTCGGGAAGATGGTTACACTGAAGCTTTCTTT
TRBJ1-1	TRBV7-9	-	once	CASSLSAQGNTEAFF	TGTGCCAGCAGCCTTTCGGCACAGGGAAATACTGAAGCTTTCTTT
TRBJ1-2	TRBV30	TRBD1	few	CAWRDRGFYGYTF	TGTGCCTGGAGAGACAGGGGATTCTATGGCTACACCTTC
TRBJ1-4	TRBV28	-	-	CASSFPGMEKLFF	TGTGCCAGCAGTTTTCCGGGGATGGAAAAACTGTTTTTT
TRBJ1-3	TRBV29-1	-	-	CSVEDSARGGNTIYF	TGCAGCGTTGAAGATTCGGCAAGGGGGGGAAACACCATATATTTT
TRBJ1-5	TRBV6-1	-	-	CASSKGRSRGGLDNSNQPQHF	TGTGCCAGCAGTAAAGGACGGTCCCGGGGGGGGTTAGACAATAGCAATCAGCCCCAGCATTTT
TRBJ1-2	TRBV20-1	-	-	CSAWWVGGYTF	TGCAGTGCCTGGTGGGTCGGGGGCTACACCTTC
TRBJ2-3	TRBV19	TRBD2	-	CASRDPGLAADTQYF	TGTGCCAGTAGAGATCCGGGACTAGCGGCAGATACGCAGTATTTT
TRBJ1-3	TRBV30	TRBD1	-	CAWSDTGGSGNTIYF	TGTGCCTGGAGTGATACAGGGGGGTCTGGAAACACCATATATTTT
TRBJ1-2	TRBV6-1	-	-	CASSSSDYYGYTF	TGTGCCAGCAGTTCTTCAGACTACTATGGCTACACCTTC
TRBJ2-1	TRBV7-9	TRBD1	-	CASSLTGTGQYNEQFF	TGTGCCAGCAGCTTGACTGGGACAGGGCAGTACAATGAGCAGTTCTTC
TRBJ1-3	TRBV5-1	-	-	CASSPPGSGNTIYF	TGCGCCAGCAGCCCGCCAGGGTCTGGAAACACCATATATTTT
TRBJ2-7	TRBV7-3	-	once	CASSLPWALYEQYF	TGTGCCAGCAGCTTACCCTGGGCCCTCTACGAGCAGTACTTC
TRBJ2-5	TRBV5-8	-	-	CASRGGNQETQYF	TGTGCCAGCAGAGGCGGAAACCAAGAGACCCAGTACTTC
TRBJ2-3	TRBV2	-	-	CASSAGLAADTQYF	TGTGCCAGCAGTGCCGGCCTGGCGGCAGATACGCAGTATTTT
TRBJ1-1	TRBV7-9	-	-	CASSLWGGGEAFF	TGTGCCAGCAGCTTATGGGGAGGCGGGGAAGCTTTCTTT
TRBJ1-4	TRBV7-9	-	-	CASSERWGGEKLFF	TGTGCCAGCAGCGAGAGGTGGGGGGGTGAAAAACTGTTTTTT
TRBJ1-5	TRBV30	-	-	CAWSPRLNQPQHF	TGTGCCTGGAGCCCCAGGCTGAATCAGCCCCAGCATTTT
TRBJ2-1	TRBV6-1	TRBD2	few	CASSGGLEHNEQFF	TGTGCCAGCAGTGGGGGACTAGAGCACAATGAGCAGTTCTTC
TRBJ2-7	TRBV29-1	TRBD2	-	CSVEAGLAGVGYF	TGCAGCGTTGAAGCGGGACTAGCGGGAGTGGGGTACTTC
TRBJ2-3	TRBV18	-	-	CASSPRREDTQYF	TGTGCCAGCTCACCCAGGAGGGAAGATACGCAGTATTTT
TRBJ1-1	TRBV6-1	-	-	CASSEWGGEAFF	TGTGCCAGCAGTGAATGGGGGGGTGAAGCTTTCTTT
TRBJ1-5	TRBV7-9	-	-	CASSPGWLSNQPQHF	TGTGCCAGCAGCCCAGGGTGGCTGAGCAATCAGCCCCAGCATTTT
TRBJ1-3	TRBV15	TRBD1	-	CATSNRGVTIYF	TGTGCCACCAGCAACAGGGGAGTGACCATATATTTT
TRBJ1-3	TRBV5-6	-	few	CASSFGWEPGNTIYF	TGTGCCAGCAGCTTCGGTTGGGAGCCTGGAAACACCATATATTTT
TRBJ1-2	TRBV5-6	TRBD1	-	CASSRHERQGFYGYTF	TGTGCCAGCAGCCGGCATGAGAGACAGGGATTCTATGGCTACACCTTC